A selection of T cell receptor beta chains follows, all from one sample in a study of cytomegalovirus exposure and HLA in healthy donors. The repertoire was sequenced with immunoSEQ multiplex PCR; TCRdb's copy has only in-frame clones and lacks some. The table has roughly 130,000 clones, around 70% seen once; the top ten hold roughly 2.7%. Sequenced material: PBMCs. The receptors come from a woman aged 60-75 years in good health and CMV-seropositive. Each CDR3 is given with its conserved first and last residue. The D gene is left open where the match is weak. Rows give clone size only sometimes, using once, few, many, or a class for an expanded clone.

.	TRBJ1-4	.	TRBV7-6	CASSPPGPRSSEKLFF	TGTGCCAGCAGCCCACCAGGGCCCCGCTCTAGTGAAAAACTGTTTTTT
.	TRBJ1-2	.	TRBV7-9	CASSETGLGYTF	TGTGCCAGCAGCGAAACAGGGTTAGGCTACACCTTC
.	TRBJ1-1	.	TRBV7-7	CASSRAGVTEAFF	TGTGCCAGCAGCCGAGCGGGGGTAACTGAAGCTTTCTTT
.	TRBJ1-1	TRBD1	TRBV6-5	CASRDRGVTEAFF	TGTGCCAGCCGGGACAGGGGGGTAACTGAAGCTTTCTTT
few	TRBJ1-5	.	TRBV15	CATSRDLGESGNQPQHF	TGTGCCACCAGCAGAGATCTGGGAGAGTCTGGCAATCAGCCCCAGCATTTT
once	TRBJ2-4	.	TRBV11-2	CASSLMGAIIQYF	TGTGCCAGCAGCTTAATGGGGGCAATCATTCAGTACTTC
.	TRBJ1-5	.	TRBV6-5	CASSPQGNQPQHF	TGTGCCAGCAGCCCACAGGGAAATCAGCCCCAGCATTTT
.	TRBJ2-7	TRBD1	TRBV7-3	CASSPQGAGEQYF	TGTGCCAGCAGCCCGCAGGGGGCAGGAGAGCAGTACTTC
few	TRBJ1-2	TRBD1	TRBV6-5	CASSPTRQGDYGYTF	TGTGCCAGCAGTCCTACCAGACAGGGAGACTATGGCTACACCTTC
.	TRBJ1-2	TRBD1	TRBV15	CATSRDPSTGDNGYTF	TGTGCCACCAGCAGGGACCCCTCAACAGGGGACAATGGCTACACCTTC
few	TRBJ1-5	.	TRBV6-1	CASSEAGGSNQPQHF	TGTGCCAGCAGTGAAGCGGGAGGGAGCAATCAGCCCCAGCATTTT
once	TRBJ2-1	TRBD2	TRBV5-1	CASSPAVSGAVREQFF	TGCGCCAGCAGCCCGGCAGTTAGCGGGGCGGTCAGGGAGCAGTTCTTC
.	TRBJ2-1	.	TRBV10-3	CAIRKPSYNEQFF	TGTGCCATCAGAAAGCCCTCCTACAATGAGCAGTTCTTC
.	TRBJ1-3	.	TRBV14	CASSPLGPGNTIYF	TGTGCCAGCAGCCCGTTGGGGCCTGGAAACACCATATATTTT
.	TRBJ1-4	TRBD1	TRBV28	CASRSTGGNEKLFF	TGTGCCAGCAGGTCGACAGGGGGTAATGAAAAACTGTTTTTT
.	TRBJ2-5	TRBD1	TRBV18	CASSPAEATGNGETQYF	TGTGCCAGCTCACCGGCTGAGGCGACAGGGAACGGGGAGACCCAGTACTTC
.	TRBJ2-1	.	TRBV5-1	CASSLVSGLHNEQFF	TGCGCCAGCAGCTTGGTAAGCGGCTTACACAATGAGCAGTTCTTC
.	TRBJ2-7	TRBD1	TRBV4-1	CASSQDQGAEVEQYF	TGCGCCAGCAGCCAAGACCAGGGGGCGGAGGTCGAGCAGTACTTC
.	TRBJ2-2	.	TRBV19	CAATDTGELFF	TGTGCCGCCACAGACACCGGGGAGCTGTTTTTT
.	TRBJ2-1	TRBD1	TRBV7-7	CASSPRQGGLEQFF	TGTGCCAGCAGCCCCCGACAGGGGGGCCTCGAGCAGTTCTTC